The 21 T cell receptor beta chains below all came from one sample that was sequenced in a study of graft-versus-host responses after intestinal transplantation. Only in-frame clones appear in the TCRdb table, and some are missing; sequencing was by immunoSEQ multiplex PCR. The repertoire holds 25,000 to 30,000 clones, with 70% to 90% as singletons. The specimen comprised PBMCs, sampled about 450 days after intestinal transplantation. These receptors originate from a human patient who received an intestinal transplant, so some T cells may come from the graft donor.

The CDR3: CASSPRRGVPFDEQYF. DNA of the CDR3: TGCGCCAGCAGCCCCCGGAGGGGGGTCCCCTTCGACGAGCAGTACTTC. V usage is TRBV4-3 and J usage is TRBJ2-7; D may be TRBD1 or TRBD2 (6 bases each). The V gene's germline CDR1 is LGHNA and CDR2 YSLEER. The V and J ends lost 4 bases and 5 bases respectively, with 21 bases between them. The CDR3 spans 16 residues.

V is TRBV10-3 and J is TRBJ2-7; 7 positions match TRBD1. The CDR3 is made up of 15 amino acids. The V gene end was trimmed by 6 bases and the J gene end by 1 base; junction bases not matched to a gene: 9. Germline CDR1 reads ENHRY; CDR2 reads SYGVKD. CDR3 protein: CAIRTSTGTSYEQYF. CDR3 coding DNA: TGTGCCATCAGAACATCGACAGGGACGTCCTACGAGCAGTACTTC.

V is TRBV4-3 and J is TRBJ1-6; D unclear. The germline V and J ends were trimmed by 0 bases and 8 bases, with 11 bases remaining between them. Per germline, CDR1 LGHNA and CDR2 YSLEER. The CDR3 sequence is 15 residues long. CDR3 nucleotides: TGCGCCAGCAGCCAAGATTGGCAGGAAGATTCACCCCTCCACTTT. This encodes CASSQDWQEDSPLHF.

V usage is TRBV5-1 and J usage is TRBJ2-3, with D possibly being TRBD2 (6 bases). Germline V gives CDR1 SGHRS, CDR2 YFSETQ. The CDR3 is 14 amino acids. The V end lost 0 bases, the J end lost 2 bases, and 7 bases lay between the germline ends. CDR3 nucleotides: TGCGCCAGCAGCTTGGGGGAGGTCACAGATACGCAGTATTTT. It is translated as CASSLGEVTDTQYF.

The V call is TRBV29-1, the J call TRBJ2-7, with TRBD2 matching over 8 bases. The CDR3 totals 13 residues. Looked up from germline, CDR1 is SQVTM and CDR2 is ANQGSEA. Trimming cost V 6 bases and J 2 bases; bases outside gene matches: 6. DNA of the CDR3: TGCAGCGTCCTAGGCGGGGGGACCTACGAGCAGTACTTC. It is translated as CSVLGGGTYEQYF.

This chain uses TRBV13 with TRBJ2-2; D is undetermined. CDR3 length: 16 amino acids. Germline CDR1 reads PRHDT; CDR2 reads FYEKMQ (reference sequence). The V and J ends lost 5 bases and 4 bases respectively, with 17 bases between them. The CDR3 region is CASSPPVELGTGELFF. In DNA, the CDR3 is TGTGCCAGCAGCCCGCCCGTGGAGCTGGGCACCGGGGAGCTGTTTTTT.

The chain recombines TRBV29-1 with TRBJ1-1; the D gene is possibly TRBD1 (6 bases). CDR3 size: 12 residues. Germline V lookup: CDR1 SQVTM, CDR2 ANQGSEA. V shed 6 bases and J shed 4 bases, with 12 bases lying between them. The CDR3 here is CSVSGGPTEAFF. DNA of the CDR3: TGCAGCGTGTCCGGGGGGCCCACTGAAGCTTTCTTT.

This clone was detected a few times. This chain's CDR3 is CASSLVSSDTQYF. In DNA, the CDR3 is TGTGCCAGCAGCTTGGTGTCCTCAGATACGCAGTATTTT. The V gene is TRBV5-6, the J gene TRBJ2-3; D uncertain. V lost 0 bases, J lost 4 bases, and 6 bases lay in between. The CDR3 contains 13 residues. Germline V gives CDR1 SGHDT, CDR2 YYEEEE.

The chain recombines TRBV30 with TRBJ2-7; 7 bases align to TRBD1. Looked up from germline, CDR1 is GTSNPN and CDR2 is SVGIG (reference sequence). CDR3 length: 12 amino acids. The V and J ends lost 7 bases and 3 bases, in that order; junction bases with no gene match: 6. The CDR3 DNA is TGTGCCTTTTACCGGGACAGCTACGAGCAGTACTTC. Translation gives CAFYRDSYEQYF.

This clone was found a few times. This chain links TRBV4-2 with TRBJ2-7; 7 bases map to TRBD2. Germline CDR1 and CDR2: LGHNA and YNFKEQ. J was trimmed by 2 bases and V by 5 bases; bases with no gene match: 12. CDR3 length: 16 amino acids. CDR3: CASSTAGLGATYEQYF. In nucleotides, the CDR3 is TGTGCCAGCAGCACCGCCGGACTAGGCGCTACCTACGAGCAGTACTTC.

The chain couples TRBV5-1 to TRBJ1-6; perhaps TRBD1 as D (6 bases). CDR1 and CDR2 (germline): SGHRS, YFSETQ. Trimming pared 0 bases from V and 7 bases from J, leaving 11 bases between. There are 15 residues in the CDR3. The CDR3 protein is CASSLDAGGNSPLHF. The CDR3, as DNA: TGCGCCAGCAGCTTGGACGCGGGGGGCAATTCACCCCTCCACTTT.

CDR3 loop: CASSSQVDYEQYF. The CDR3, as DNA: TGTGCCAGCAGCTCTCAGGTGGACTACGAGCAGTACTTC. This chain connects TRBV5-5 to TRBJ2-7; D unclear. V lost 3 bases and J lost 3, with 10 bases in between. CDR1 is SGHKS and CDR2 is YYEKEE in the germline V gene (reference sequence). The CDR3 sequence is 13 residues long.

This clone was counted a single time. V usage is TRBV27 and J usage is TRBJ2-7; no clear D gene. Trimming stripped 6 bases from V and 5 bases from J, with 14 bases between. CDR3 size: 13 residues. Germline assignment: CDR1 MNHEY and CDR2 SMNVEV (reference sequence). The CDR3 region has the DNA TGTGCCAGCAGCTTGGGTCTAGGGAACGAGCAGTACTTC. Its protein is CASSLGLGNEQYF.

J is TRBJ2-3 and V is TRBV4-1; a possible D gene is TRBD2 (5 bases). The CDR3 runs to 13 residues. Germline CDR1 MGHRA, CDR2 YSYEKL. Trimming shortened V by 6 bases and J by 5 bases, and 12 bases separated the two germline ends. The CDR3 region has the DNA TGCGCCAGCAGAGACTCCCGGGAAGATACGCAGTATTTT. Residues: CASRDSREDTQYF.

Here the CDR3 reads CASSRLTSGSRNEQFF. The CDR3 DNA reads as TGTGCCAGTAGTCGATTGACTAGCGGGAGCCGCAATGAGCAGTTCTTC. The V call is TRBV19, the J call TRBJ2-1, with 12 bases aligning to TRBD2. The CDR3 runs 16 residues. The V segment lost 5 bases and the J segment 6 bases; nucleotides outside the gene matches: 8. Per germline, CDR1 LNHDA and CDR2 SQIVND (reference sequence). The full variable domain, rest sourced from reference TRBV19 and TRBJ2-1, is DGGITQSPKYLFRKEGQNVTLSCEQNLNHDAMYWYRQDPGQGLRLIYYSQIVNDFQKGDIAEGYSVSREKKESFPLTVTSAQKNPTAFYLCASSRLTSGSRNEQFFGPGTRLTVL.

The genes are TRBV6-5 and TRBJ1-5, with unresolved D. In germline, CDR1 is MNHEY, CDR2 SVGAGI. V was trimmed by 6 bases and J by 2 bases, leaving 8 bases between them. This CDR3 spans 13 amino acids. The CDR3 spells CASRPVGNQPQHF. CDR3 sequence (DNA): TGTGCCAGCAGGCCCGTGGGCAATCAGCCCCAGCATTTT.

The J gene is TRBJ2-2, the V gene TRBV7-9, with D perhaps TRBD2 (5 bases). Germline-derived CDR1 and CDR2 are SEHNR and FQNEAQ (reference sequence). V was cut by 3 bases and J by 2 bases, with 7 bases left in between. The CDR3 contains 14 residues. The CDR3 DNA sequence: TGTGCCAGCAGCTTCGGACTCAACACCGGGGAGCTGTTTTTT. This gives the protein CASSFGLNTGELFF.

V is TRBV9 and J is TRBJ1-4; maybe TRBD1 (6 bases). The CDR3 spans 17 residues. CDR1 is SGDLS, CDR2 YYNGEE, per germline. Trimming removed 3 bases at V and 0 bases at J, with 15 bases between. For the CDR3, the DNA is TGTGCCAGCAGCGCACACAGGGATTCGGCAACTAATGAAAAACTGTTTTTT. Translating it yields CASSAHRDSATNEKLFF.

This chain joins TRBV27 and TRBJ2-7; weak D call: TRBD2 (6 bases). Germline lookup yields CDR1 MNHEY and CDR2 SMNVEV (reference sequence). The V gene lost 5 bases and the J gene lost 5 bases, with 13 bases spanning the gap. This CDR3 contains 13 residues. CDR3 sequence: CASSETRFHEQYF. CDR3 in DNA: TGTGCCAGCAGTGAGACTAGGTTCCACGAGCAGTACTTC.

A remark on this clone: The same CDR3 can be traced to other DNA sequences in this sample. This chain joins TRBV4-1 and TRBJ1-2; D not resolved. The CDR3 runs to 14 residues. Per the germline V gene, CDR1 is MGHRA and CDR2 is YSYEKL. Between the trimmed V and J ends, which lost 5 bases and 2 bases, there was a span of 12 bases. The chain's CDR3 is CASSIRPKNYGYTF. The CDR3 DNA reads as TGCGCCAGCAGCATTAGGCCAAAGAACTATGGCTACACCTTC.

The chain recombines TRBV15 with TRBJ1-3; D gene ambiguous. The ends were cut back, 5 bases at V and 3 bases at J, with 11 bases in the middle. This CDR3 has 14 amino acids. Germline V gives CDR1 LNHNV, CDR2 YYDKDF (reference sequence). CDR3 bases: TGTGCCACCAGCTCTCCTCGATTTGGAAACACCATATATTTT. Protein product: CATSSPRFGNTIYF.